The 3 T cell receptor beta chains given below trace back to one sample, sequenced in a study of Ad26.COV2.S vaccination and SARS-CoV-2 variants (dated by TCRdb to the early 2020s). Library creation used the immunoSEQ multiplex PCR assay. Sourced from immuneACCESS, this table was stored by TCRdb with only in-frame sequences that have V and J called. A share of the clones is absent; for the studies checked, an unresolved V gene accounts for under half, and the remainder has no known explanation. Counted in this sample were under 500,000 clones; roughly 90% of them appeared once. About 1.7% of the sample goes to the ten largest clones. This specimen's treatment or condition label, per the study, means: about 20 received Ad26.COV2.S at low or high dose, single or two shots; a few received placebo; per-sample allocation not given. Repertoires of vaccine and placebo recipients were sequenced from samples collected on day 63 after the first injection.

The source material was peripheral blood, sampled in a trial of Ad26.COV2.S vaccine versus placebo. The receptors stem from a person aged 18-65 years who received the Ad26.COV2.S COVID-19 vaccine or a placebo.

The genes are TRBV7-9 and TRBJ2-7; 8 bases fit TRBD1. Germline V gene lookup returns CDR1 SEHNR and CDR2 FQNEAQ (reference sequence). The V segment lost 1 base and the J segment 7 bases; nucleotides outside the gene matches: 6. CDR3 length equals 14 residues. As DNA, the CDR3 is TGTGCCAGCAGCTTAGGGACAGGGTCGGAGGAGCAGTACTTC. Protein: CASSLGTGSEEQYF.

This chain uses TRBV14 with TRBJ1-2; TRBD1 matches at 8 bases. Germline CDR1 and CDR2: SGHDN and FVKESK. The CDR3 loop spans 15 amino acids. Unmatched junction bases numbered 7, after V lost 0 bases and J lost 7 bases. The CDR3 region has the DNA TGTGCCAGCAGCCAAGACCCCAGGGGGCTTGGTGGCTACACCTTC. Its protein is CASSQDPRGLGGYTF.

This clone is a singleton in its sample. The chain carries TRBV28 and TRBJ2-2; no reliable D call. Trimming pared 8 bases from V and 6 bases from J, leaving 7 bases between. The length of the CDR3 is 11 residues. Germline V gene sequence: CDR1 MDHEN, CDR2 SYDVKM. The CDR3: CASLGAGELFF. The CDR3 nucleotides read TGTGCCAGCTTGGGTGCCGGGGAGCTGTTTTTT.